This T cell receptor (beta chain) was profiled in a study of identical twins. TCRdb re-called the 5' RACE reads through MiXCR, storing one row per CDR3 protein. The data show roughly 280,000 distinct CDR3 sequences, with roughly 9% seen just once and around 7.1% held by the top ten. The CDR3 contains 18 residues. Deletions cut 4 bases from V and 0 bases from J, with 19 bases between. The germline V gene has CDR1 LNHNV and CDR2 YYDKDF (reference sequence). Separately, the same data were catalogued under a study of yellow fever vaccine responses in identical twins.

This rearrangement joins TRBV15 to TRBJ2-1, with D tentatively TRBD1 or TRBD2 (5 bases each). This sequence was found in a woman between 18 and 30 years old in good health. Sequencing was carried out using CD8+ T cells sorted from blood. The CDR3: CATSNSRGAPSSYNEQFF. The DNA of the CDR3 is TGTGCCACCAGCAATTCTCGAGGGGCCCCTAGCTCCTACAATGAGCAGTTCTTC. Combining the CDR3 with reference TRBV15 and TRBJ2-1 gives the whole variable domain DAMVIQNPRYQVTQFGKPVTLSCSQTLNHNVMYWYQQKSSQAPKLLFHYYDKDFNNEADTPDNFQSRRPNTSFCFLDIRSPGLGDTAMYLCATSNSRGAPSSYNEQFFGPGTRLTVL.